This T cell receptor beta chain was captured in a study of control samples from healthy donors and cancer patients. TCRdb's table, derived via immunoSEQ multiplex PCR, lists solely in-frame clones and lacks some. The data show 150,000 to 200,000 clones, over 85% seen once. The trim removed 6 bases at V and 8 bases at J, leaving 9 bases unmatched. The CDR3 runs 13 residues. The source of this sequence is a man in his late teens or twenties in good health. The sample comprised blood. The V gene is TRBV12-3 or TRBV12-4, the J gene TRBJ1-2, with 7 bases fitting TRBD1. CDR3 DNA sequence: TGTGCCAGCAGCTCACAGGGGTTTAGAGGCTACACCTTC. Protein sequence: CASSSQGFRGYTF.